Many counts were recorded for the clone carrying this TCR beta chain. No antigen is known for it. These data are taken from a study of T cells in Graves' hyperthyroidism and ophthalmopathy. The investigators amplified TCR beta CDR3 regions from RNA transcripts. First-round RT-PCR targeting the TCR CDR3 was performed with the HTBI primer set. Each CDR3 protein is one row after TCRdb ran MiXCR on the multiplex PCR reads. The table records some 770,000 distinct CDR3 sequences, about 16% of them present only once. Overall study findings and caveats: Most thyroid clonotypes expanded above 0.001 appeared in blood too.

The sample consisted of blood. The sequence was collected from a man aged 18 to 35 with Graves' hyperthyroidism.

CDR3 protein: CASSKQGAATEAFF. CDR3 coding DNA: TGTGCCAGCAGTAAACAGGGGGCTGCCACTGAAGCTTTCTTT. V usage is TRBV12-3 or TRBV12-4 and J usage is TRBJ1-1, with 9 positions matching TRBD1. This CDR3 spans 14 amino acids. Trimming took 5 bases from V and 4 from J; bases not matched to a gene: 5.